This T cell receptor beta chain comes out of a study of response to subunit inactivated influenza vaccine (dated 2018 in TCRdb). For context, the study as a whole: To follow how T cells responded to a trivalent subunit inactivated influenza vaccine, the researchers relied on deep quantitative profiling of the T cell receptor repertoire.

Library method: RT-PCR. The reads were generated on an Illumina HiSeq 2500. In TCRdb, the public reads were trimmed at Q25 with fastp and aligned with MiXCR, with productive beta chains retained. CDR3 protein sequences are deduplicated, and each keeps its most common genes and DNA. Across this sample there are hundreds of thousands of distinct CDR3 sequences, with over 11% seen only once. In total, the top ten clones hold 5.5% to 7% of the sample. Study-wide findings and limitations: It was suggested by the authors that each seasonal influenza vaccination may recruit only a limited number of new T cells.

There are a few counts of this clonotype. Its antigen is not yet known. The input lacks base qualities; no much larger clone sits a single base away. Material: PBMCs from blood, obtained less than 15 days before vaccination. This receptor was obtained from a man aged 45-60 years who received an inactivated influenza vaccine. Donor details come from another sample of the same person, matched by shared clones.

The CDR3 in this case is CSAQQGREKLFF. The DNA sequence is given as TGCAGCGCCCAACAGGGTCGAGAAAAACTGTTTTTT. The chain employs TRBV29-1 and TRBJ1-4; perhaps TRBD1 is the D gene, with 6 bases matching. Deletion took 7 bases off V and 8 bases off J, with a span of 14 bases between the germline ends. The CDR3 spans 12 residues, from the cysteine through the phenylalanine. The entry retains the CDR3 DNA only, 36 bases that are in frame from base 1. According to the germline V gene, CDR1 reads SQVTM and CDR2 reads ANQGSEA.